Shown below are 10 T cell receptor beta chains from a single sample sequenced in a study of vaccination and CD4 T cells after COVID-19. These TCRs are of unknown antigen specificity. Sequencing of cultured CD4+ T cell DNA used the Oncomine TCR Beta short-read assay. TCRdb reanalysed the PCR reads using MiXCR and keeps one entry per CDR3 protein. The table lists fewer than 20,000 distinct CDR3 sequences, approximately 45% of them singletons, with roughly 21% in the top ten. Time point here: late sampling 161 to 241 days after vaccination in a few convalescent patients. Treatment reported: roughly 11-day PBMC culture with coronavirus spike peptide pools or control peptides (ViraFEST assay). Sequences were derived from CD4+ T cells from blood, cultured in vitro, sampled about 7 months after SARS-CoV-2 vaccination. These receptors were taken from a human donor who had recovered from COVID-19.

This clonotype occurred a few times. The chain links TRBV19 to TRBJ1-5; D is undetermined. The V and J ends lost 3 bases and 5 bases respectively, with 8 bases between them. The CDR3 is 13 amino acids. Germline CDR1 and CDR2: LNHDA and SQIVND (reference sequence). Here the CDR3 reads CASSIGRHQPQHF. CDR3 coding DNA: TGTGCCAGTAGTATTGGCCGGCATCAGCCCCAGCATTTT. Using reference TRBV19 and TRBJ1-5 for the parts outside the CDR3, the full variable domain is DGGITQSPKYLFRKEGQNVTLSCEQNLNHDAMYWYRQDPGQGLRLIYYSQIVNDFQKGDIAEGYSVSREKKESFPLTVTSAQKNPTAFYLCASSIGRHQPQHFGDGTRLSIL.

The chain joins TRBV11-3 to TRBJ2-7; D unresolved. Germline V gene sequence: CDR1 SGHNT, CDR2 YENEEA. V lost 5 bases and J lost 4, with 12 bases in between. CDR3 length: 13 amino acids. The chain's CDR3 is CASSRGGGYEQYF. Written as DNA, the CDR3 is TGTGCCAGCAGCAGAGGTGGTGGATACGAGCAGTACTTC.

On this clonotype: One end of the junction is discordant with germline, which a read error may explain. The J gene is TRBJ2-5, the V gene TRBV7-7; D is uncertain. CDR3 size: 14 residues. CDR1 is SSHAT and CDR2 is FNYEAQ in the germline V gene (reference sequence). CDR3 coding DNA: TGTGCTAGCAGCTTACAATTCAGCGAAGAGACCCAGTACTTC. It yields the protein CASSLQFSEETQYF.

The chain recombines TRBV20-1 with TRBJ2-1, with 8 bases that match TRBD2. This CDR3 region has 14 residues. The germline V gene encodes CDR1 DFQATT and CDR2 SNEGSKA (reference sequence). V shed 2 bases, J shed 5 bases, and the junction held 5 bases outside the gene matches. Here the CDR3 DNA reads TGCAGTGCTAGACTAACGGGAGGGAACAATGAGCAGTTCTTC. This sequence encodes CSARLTGGNNEQFF.

The gene calls are TRBV15 and TRBJ1-2; 9 bases align to TRBD1. Germline CDR1 is LNHNV and CDR2 is YYDKDF (reference sequence). This CDR3 has 15 amino acids. J gave up 7 bases and V 4 bases, and 10 bases lay outside the gene matches. The CDR3 sequence: CATSNRRDRDLGYTF. CDR3 bases: TGTGCCACCAGCAACCGCCGGGACAGGGATCTTGGCTACACCTTC. Drawing the rest from reference TRBV15 and TRBJ1-2, the complete variable domain is DAMVIQNPRYQVTQFGKPVTLSCSQTLNHNVMYWYQQKSSQAPKLLFHYYDKDFNNEADTPDNFQSRRPNTSFCFLDIRSPGLGDTAMYLCATSNRRDRDLGYTFGSGTRLTVV.

This sequence joins TRBV20-1 and TRBJ2-5; D may correspond to TRBD1 or TRBD2 (7 bases each). V gave up 7 bases and J gave up 6 bases, with 24 bases separating them. The germline gives CDR1 DFQATT, CDR2 SNEGSKA (reference sequence). The CDR3 loop spans 15 amino acids. CDR3: CSVGSFGRGGQTQYF. The CDR3, as DNA: TGCAGTGTAGGGTCTTTTGGCAGGGGGGGGCAGACCCAGTACTTC.

A few counts support this clonotype. The chain joins TRBV6-1 to TRBJ1-2; 11 positions agree with TRBD1. With V trimmed by 0 bases and J by 2 bases, 2 bases remained unmatched. This CDR3 is 16 amino acids long. Looked up from germline, CDR1 is MNHNS and CDR2 is SASEGT. The CDR3 is CASSEAGDRGNYGYTF. The CDR3 region has the DNA TGTGCCAGCAGTGAAGCGGGGGACAGGGGGAACTATGGCTACACCTTC.

This clonotype was picked up a small number of times. This rearrangement joins TRBV27 to TRBJ2-5; 10 bases are shared with TRBD2. Germline V lookup: CDR1 MNHEY, CDR2 SMNVEV (reference sequence). This CDR3 has 15 residues. Germline trimming cut 2 bases from V and 1 base from J; bases unmatched to any gene: 1. CDR3 sequence reads: CASSLSGRAQETQYF. The CDR3 region has the DNA TGTGCCAGCAGTTTAAGCGGGAGGGCCCAAGAGACCCAGTACTTC.

The chain carries TRBV7-6 and TRBJ2-5, with a weak D call TRBD1 (5 bases). Germline V gene sequence: CDR1 SGHVS, CDR2 FNYEAQ. The V gene lost 5 bases and the J gene lost 2 bases, with 12 bases spanning the gap. This CDR3 has 14 amino acids. DNA for the CDR3: TGTGCCAGCAGCCCCCACCAGGGTCAAGAGACCCAGTACTTC. It translates to CASSPHQGQETQYF.

J is TRBJ2-5 and V is TRBV28; 7 bases align to TRBD1. J was trimmed by 5 bases and V by 5 bases; bases with no gene match: 8. This CDR3 region has 14 residues. The germline CDR1 and CDR2 sequences are MDHEN and SYDVKM. CDR3 DNA sequence: TGTGCCAGCAGTCCCCGGACAGGTTCGGAGACCCAGTACTTC. Its translation: CASSPRTGSETQYF.